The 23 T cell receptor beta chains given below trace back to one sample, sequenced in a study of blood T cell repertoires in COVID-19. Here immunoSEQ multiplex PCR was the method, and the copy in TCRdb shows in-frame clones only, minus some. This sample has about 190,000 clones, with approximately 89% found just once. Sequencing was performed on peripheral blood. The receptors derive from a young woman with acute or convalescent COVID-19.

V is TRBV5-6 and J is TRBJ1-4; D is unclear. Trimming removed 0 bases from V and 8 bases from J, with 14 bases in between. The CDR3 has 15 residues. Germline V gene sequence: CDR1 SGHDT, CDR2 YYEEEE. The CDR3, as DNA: TGTGCCAGCAGCTTGGACCGGAACTTGGGCGAAAAACTGTTTTTT. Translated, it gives CASSLDRNLGEKLFF.

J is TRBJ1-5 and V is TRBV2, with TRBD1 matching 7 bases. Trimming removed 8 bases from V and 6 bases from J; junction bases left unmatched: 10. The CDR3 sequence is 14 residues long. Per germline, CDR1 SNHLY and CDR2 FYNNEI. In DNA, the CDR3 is TGTGCCAGCGCTGAGCAGGGGGGTATTCAGCCCCAGCATTTT. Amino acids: CASAEQGGIQPQHF. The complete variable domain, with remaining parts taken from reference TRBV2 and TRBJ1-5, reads EPEVTQTPSHQVTQMGQEVILRCVPISNHLYFYWYRQILGQKVEFLVSFYNNEISEKSEIFDDQFSVERPDGSNFTLKIRSTKLEDSAMYFCASAEQGGIQPQHFGDGTRLSIL.

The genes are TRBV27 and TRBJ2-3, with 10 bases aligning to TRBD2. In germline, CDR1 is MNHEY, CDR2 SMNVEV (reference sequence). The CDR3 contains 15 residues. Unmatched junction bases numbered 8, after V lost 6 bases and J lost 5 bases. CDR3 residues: CASRRSGRALDTQYF. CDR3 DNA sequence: TGTGCCAGCAGGAGAAGCGGGAGGGCCTTAGATACGCAGTATTTT.

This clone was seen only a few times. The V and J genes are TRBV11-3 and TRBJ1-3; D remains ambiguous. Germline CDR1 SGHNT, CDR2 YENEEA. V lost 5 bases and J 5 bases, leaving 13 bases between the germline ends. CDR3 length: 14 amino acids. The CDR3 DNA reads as TGTGCCAGCAGCCGCGTGGAGGAGAGAAACACCATATATTTT. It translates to CASSRVEERNTIYF.

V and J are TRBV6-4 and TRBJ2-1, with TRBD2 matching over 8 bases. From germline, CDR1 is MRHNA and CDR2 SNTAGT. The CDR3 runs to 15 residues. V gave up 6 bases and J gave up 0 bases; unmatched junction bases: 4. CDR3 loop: CASSPSGSSYNEQFF. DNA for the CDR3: TGTGCCAGCAGCCCCAGCGGGAGCTCCTACAATGAGCAGTTCTTC.

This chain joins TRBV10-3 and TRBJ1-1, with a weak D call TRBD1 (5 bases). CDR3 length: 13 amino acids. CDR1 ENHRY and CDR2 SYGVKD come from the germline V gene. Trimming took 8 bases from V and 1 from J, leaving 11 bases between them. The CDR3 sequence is CAIQSGGNTEAFF. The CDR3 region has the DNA TGTGCCATCCAATCCGGGGGGAACACTGAAGCTTTCTTT.

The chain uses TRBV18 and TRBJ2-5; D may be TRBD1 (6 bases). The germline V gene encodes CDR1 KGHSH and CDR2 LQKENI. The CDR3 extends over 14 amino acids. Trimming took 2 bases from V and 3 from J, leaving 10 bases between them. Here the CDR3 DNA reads TGTGCCAGCTCACCAAGACAGGCTAAAGAGACCCAGTACTTC. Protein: CASSPRQAKETQYF.

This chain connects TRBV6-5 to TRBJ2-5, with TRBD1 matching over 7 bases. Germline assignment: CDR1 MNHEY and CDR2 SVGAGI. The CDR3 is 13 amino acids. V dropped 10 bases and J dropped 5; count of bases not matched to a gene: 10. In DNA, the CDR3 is TGTGCCACCAGCAGTTCCAGGGGGGAGACCCAGTACTTC. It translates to CATSSSRGETQYF.

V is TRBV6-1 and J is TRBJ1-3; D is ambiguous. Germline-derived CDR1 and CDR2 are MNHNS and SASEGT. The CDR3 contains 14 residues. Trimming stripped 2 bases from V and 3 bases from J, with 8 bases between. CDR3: CASSEQRGGNTIYF. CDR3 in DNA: TGTGCCAGCAGTGAACAGCGAGGTGGAAACACCATATATTTT.

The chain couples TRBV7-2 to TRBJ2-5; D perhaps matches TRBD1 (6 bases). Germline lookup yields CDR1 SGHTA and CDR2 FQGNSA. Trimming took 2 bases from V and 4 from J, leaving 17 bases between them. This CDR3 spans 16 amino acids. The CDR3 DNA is TGTGCCAGCAGCTTACAGACAGGCCTCGTGGGAGAGACCCAGTACTTC. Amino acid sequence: CASSLQTGLVGETQYF.

CDR3 nucleotides: TGTGCCAGACCCCGGGAGAGCCCGGGTATAACAGATACGCAGTATTTT. Its translation: CARPRESPGITDTQYF. This sequence joins TRBV27 and TRBJ2-3; a weak D match, TRBD2 (6 bases). This CDR3 region has 16 residues. Germline assignment: CDR1 MNHEY and CDR2 SMNVEV (reference sequence). Trimming removed 9 bases at V and 3 bases at J, with 22 bases between.

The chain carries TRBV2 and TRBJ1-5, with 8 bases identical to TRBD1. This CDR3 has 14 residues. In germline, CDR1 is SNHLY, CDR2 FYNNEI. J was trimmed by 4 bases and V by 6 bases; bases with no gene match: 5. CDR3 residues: CASRGDRGNQPQHF. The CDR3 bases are TGTGCCAGCAGGGGAGACAGGGGTAATCAGCCCCAGCATTTT. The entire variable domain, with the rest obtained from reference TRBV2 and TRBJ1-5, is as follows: EPEVTQTPSHQVTQMGQEVILRCVPISNHLYFYWYRQILGQKVEFLVSFYNNEISEKSEIFDDQFSVERPDGSNFTLKIRSTKLEDSAMYFCASRGDRGNQPQHFGDGTRLSIL.

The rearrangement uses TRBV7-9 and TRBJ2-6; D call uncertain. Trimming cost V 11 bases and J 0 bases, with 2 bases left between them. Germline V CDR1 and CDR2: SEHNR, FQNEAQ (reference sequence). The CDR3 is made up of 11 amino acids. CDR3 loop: CAHSGANVLTF. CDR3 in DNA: TGTGCCCACTCTGGGGCCAACGTCCTGACTTTC.

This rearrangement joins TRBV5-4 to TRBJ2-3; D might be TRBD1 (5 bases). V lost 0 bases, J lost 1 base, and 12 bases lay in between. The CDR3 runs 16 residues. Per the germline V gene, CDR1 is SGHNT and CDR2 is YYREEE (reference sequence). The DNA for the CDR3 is TGTGCCAGCAGCTTGGGGGGCCCTGTCGGCACAGATACGCAGTATTTT. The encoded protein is CASSLGGPVGTDTQYF.

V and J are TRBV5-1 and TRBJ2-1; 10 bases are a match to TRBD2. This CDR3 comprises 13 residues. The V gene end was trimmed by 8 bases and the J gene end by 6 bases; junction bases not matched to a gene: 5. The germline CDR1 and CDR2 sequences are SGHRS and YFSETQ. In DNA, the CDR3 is TGCGCCAGTGAGCGGGAGGGCCTCAATGAGCAGTTCTTC. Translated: CASEREGLNEQFF.

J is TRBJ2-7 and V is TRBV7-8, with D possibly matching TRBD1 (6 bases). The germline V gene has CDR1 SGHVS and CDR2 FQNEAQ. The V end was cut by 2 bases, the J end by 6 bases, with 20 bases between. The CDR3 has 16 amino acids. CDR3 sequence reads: CASSLFSSIQGTEQYF. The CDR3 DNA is TGTGCCAGCAGCTTATTTTCCTCGATACAGGGAACCGAGCAGTACTTC. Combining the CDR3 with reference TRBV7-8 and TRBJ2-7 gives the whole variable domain GAGVSQSPRYKVAKRGQDVALRCDPISGHVSLFWYQQALGQGPEFLTYFQNEAQLDKSGLPSDRFFAERPEGSVSTLKIQRTQQEDSAVYLCASSLFSSIQGTEQYFGPGTRLTVT.

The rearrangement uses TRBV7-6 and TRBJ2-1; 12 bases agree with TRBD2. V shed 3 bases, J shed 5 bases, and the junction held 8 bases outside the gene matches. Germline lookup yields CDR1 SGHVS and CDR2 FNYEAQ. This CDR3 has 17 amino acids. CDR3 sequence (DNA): TGTGCCAGCAGCTTTCTAGCGGGAGGGTACGAGGACAATGAGCAGTTCTTC. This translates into CASSFLAGGYEDNEQFF.

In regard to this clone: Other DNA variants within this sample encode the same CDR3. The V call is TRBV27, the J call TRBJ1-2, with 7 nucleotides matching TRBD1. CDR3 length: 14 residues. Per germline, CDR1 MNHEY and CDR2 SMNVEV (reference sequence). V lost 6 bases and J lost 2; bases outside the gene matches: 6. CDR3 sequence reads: CASSSPGQNYGYTF. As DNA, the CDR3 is TGTGCCAGCAGCTCACCGGGACAGAACTATGGCTACACCTTC.

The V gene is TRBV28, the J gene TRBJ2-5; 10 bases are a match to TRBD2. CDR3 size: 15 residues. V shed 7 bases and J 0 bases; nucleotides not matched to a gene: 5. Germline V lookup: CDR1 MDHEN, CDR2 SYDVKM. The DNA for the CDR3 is TGTGCCAGCAACGCCGGGACTAGCGACCAAGAGACCCAGTACTTC. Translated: CASNAGTSDQETQYF.

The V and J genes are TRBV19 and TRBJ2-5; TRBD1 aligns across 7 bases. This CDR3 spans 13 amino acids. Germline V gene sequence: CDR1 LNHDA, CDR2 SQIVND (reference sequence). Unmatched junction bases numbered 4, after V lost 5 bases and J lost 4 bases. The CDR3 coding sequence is TGTGCCAGTAGTTACGGGACAGCAGAGACCCAGTACTTC. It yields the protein CASSYGTAETQYF.

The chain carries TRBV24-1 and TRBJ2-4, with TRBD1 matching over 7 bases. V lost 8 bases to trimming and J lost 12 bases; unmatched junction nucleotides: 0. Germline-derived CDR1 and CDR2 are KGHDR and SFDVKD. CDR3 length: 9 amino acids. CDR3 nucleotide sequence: TGTGCCACCAACAGGGGTCAGTACTTC. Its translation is CATNRGQYF.

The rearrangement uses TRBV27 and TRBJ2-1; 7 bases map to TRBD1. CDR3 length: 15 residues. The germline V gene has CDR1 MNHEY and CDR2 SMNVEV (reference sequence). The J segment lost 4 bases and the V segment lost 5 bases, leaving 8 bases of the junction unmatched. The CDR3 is CASSVPGQPYNEQFF. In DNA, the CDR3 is TGTGCCAGCAGTGTACCGGGACAGCCTTACAATGAGCAGTTCTTC.

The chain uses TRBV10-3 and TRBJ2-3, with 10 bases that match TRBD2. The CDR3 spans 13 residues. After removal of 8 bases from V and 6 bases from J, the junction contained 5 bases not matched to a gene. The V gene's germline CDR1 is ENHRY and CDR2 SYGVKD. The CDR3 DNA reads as TGTGCCATCCGACTAGCGGGTACCGATACGCAGTATTTT. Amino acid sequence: CAIRLAGTDTQYF.